This T cell receptor beta chain comes out of a study of siplizumab effects on memory and regulatory T cells. The CDR3 runs to 16 residues. CDR1 is MNHEY and CDR2 is SVGAGI in the germline V gene. The V end lost 0 bases, the J end lost 3 bases, and 14 bases lay between the germline ends. Sequencing used immunoSEQ multiplex PCR; TCRdb keeps in-frame clones, though not all of them. The sample shows tens of thousands of clones, 75% to 95% of them seen only once. The sequence came from a human donor in good health. The V gene is TRBV6-5, the J gene TRBJ1-1, with D possibly matching TRBD1 (5 bases). Sequencing input: CD8+ T cells sorted from blood. The chain's CDR3 is CASSYSQGRVDTEAFF. CDR3 coding DNA: TGTGCCAGCAGTTACTCCCAGGGAAGGGTGGACACTGAAGCTTTCTTT.